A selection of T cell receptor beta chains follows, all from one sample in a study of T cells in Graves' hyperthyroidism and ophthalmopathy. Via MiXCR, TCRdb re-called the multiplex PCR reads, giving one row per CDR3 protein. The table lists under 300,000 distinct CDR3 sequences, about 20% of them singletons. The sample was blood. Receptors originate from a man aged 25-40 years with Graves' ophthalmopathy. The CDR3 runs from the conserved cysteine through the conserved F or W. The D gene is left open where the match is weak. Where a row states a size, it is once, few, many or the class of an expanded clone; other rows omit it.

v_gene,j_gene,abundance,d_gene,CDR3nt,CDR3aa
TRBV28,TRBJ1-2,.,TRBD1,TGTGCCAGCGGCAGTACAGGGGGCTGGTCTGGCTACACCTTC,CASGSTGGWSGYTF
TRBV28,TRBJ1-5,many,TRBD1,TGTGCCAGCAGTCCCTTCCTCTTCGGGACAGGGGTACAGCCCCAGCATTTT,CASSPFLFGTGVQPQHF
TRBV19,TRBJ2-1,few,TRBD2,TGTGCCAGTAGTATACTACTAGCGAGAGTTGATGAGCAGTTCTTC,CASSILLARVDEQFF
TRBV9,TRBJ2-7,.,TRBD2,TGTGCCAGCAGCGTAGGGTCGGAGACTAGCGACTACGAGCAGTACTTC,CASSVGSETSDYEQYF
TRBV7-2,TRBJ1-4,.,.,TGTGCCAGCAGCTCAGGGACGTATGAAAAACTGTTTTTT,CASSSGTYEKLFF
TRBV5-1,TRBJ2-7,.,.,TGCGCCAGCAGCTTATACGGGAGTTACTACGAGCAGTACTTC,CASSLYGSYYEQYF
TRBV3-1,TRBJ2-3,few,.,TGTGCCAGCAGCCAAGAATACGCGGACACAGATACGCAGTATTTT,CASSQEYADTDTQYF
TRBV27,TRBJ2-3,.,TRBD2,TGTGCCAGCAGTTTTGGTAGCGGGAGCCCAGATACGCAGTATTTT,CASSFGSGSPDTQYF
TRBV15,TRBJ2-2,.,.,TGTGCCACCAGCAGAGACCGCCGTTTGGGGTACACCGGGGAGCTGTTTTTT,CATSRDRRLGYTGELFF
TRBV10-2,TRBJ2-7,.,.,TGCGCCAGCAGTGGCGGTAGCGGATACGAGCAGTACTTC,CASSGGSGYEQYF
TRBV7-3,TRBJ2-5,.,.,TGTGCCAGCAGCTTACGCAGTCAAGAGACCCAGTACTTC,CASSLRSQETQYF
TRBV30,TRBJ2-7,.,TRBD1,TGTGCCTTCGAGAGGGGGACAGGGGGTTACGAGCAGTACTTC,CAFERGTGGYEQYF
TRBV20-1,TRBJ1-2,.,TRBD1,TGCAGTGCTAGAGATGTGGACAGGGCGAACCTTCCAAACTATGGCTACACCTTC,CSARDVDRANLPNYGYTF
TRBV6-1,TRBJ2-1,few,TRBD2,TGTGCCAGCAGTGGGAAGAGCGGGAGAGTGGGCAATGAGCAGTTCTTC,CASSGKSGRVGNEQFF
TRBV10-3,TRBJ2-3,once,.,TGTGCCATCAGTGCCAGGGGACCTAATACGCAGTATTTT,CAISARGPNTQYF
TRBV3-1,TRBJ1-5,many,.,TGTGCCAGCAGCCAAGGGCCATCGGGCAATCAGCCCCAGCATTTT,CASSQGPSGNQPQHF
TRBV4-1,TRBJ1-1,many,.,TGCGCCAGCAGCCAAGGTAGGATGCTGAACACTGAAGCTTTCTTT,CASSQGRMLNTEAFF
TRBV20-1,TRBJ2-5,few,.,TGCAGTGCTAGAGATCAGTCGGTAGAGACCCAGTACTTC,CSARDQSVETQYF
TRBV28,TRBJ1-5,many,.,TGTGCCAGCAGTCAGATCGGGGGCTATCAGCCCCAGCATTTT,CASSQIGGYQPQHF
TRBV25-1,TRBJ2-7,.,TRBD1,TGTGCCAGCAGTGAATTTAGACAGGGGGACTACGAGCAGTACTTC,CASSEFRQGDYEQYF
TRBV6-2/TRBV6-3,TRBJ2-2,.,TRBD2,TGTGCCAGCATGCCGGGACTAGCGGGAGGGACCACCGGGGAGCTGTTTTTT,CASMPGLAGGTTGELFF